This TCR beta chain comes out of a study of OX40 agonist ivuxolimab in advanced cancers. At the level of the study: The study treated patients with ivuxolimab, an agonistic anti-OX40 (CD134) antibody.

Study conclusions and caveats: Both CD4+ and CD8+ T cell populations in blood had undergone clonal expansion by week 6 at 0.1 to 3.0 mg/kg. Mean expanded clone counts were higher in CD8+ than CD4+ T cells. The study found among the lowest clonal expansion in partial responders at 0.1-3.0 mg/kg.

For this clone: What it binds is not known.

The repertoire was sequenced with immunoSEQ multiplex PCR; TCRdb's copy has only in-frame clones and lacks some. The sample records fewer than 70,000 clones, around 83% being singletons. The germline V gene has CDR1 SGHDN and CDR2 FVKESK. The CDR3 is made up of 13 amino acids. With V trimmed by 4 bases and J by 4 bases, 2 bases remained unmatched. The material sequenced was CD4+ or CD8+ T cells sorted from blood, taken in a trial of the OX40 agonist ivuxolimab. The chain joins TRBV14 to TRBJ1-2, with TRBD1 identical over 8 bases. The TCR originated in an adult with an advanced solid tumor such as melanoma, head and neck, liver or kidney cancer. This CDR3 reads CASSPTGVYGYTF. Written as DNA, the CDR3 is TGTGCCAGCAGCCCGACAGGGGTCTATGGCTACACCTTC.